The following is a TCR beta chain sequence with its context. The antigen remains undetermined. V lost 5 bases to trimming and J lost 2 bases; unmatched junction nucleotides: 9. CDR3 length: 16 amino acids. The germline gives CDR1 MDHEN, CDR2 SYDVKM. Sequencing was performed with immunoSEQ multiplex PCR; in TCRdb, only in-frame clones are kept and a portion is missing. The table lists more than 75,000 clones, 91% of them singletons, with about 0.38% in the top ten. The data belong to a study of graft-versus-host responses after intestinal transplantation. Looking at the study overall: As for transplant type, recipients had multivisceral, liver-intestinal, or isolated intestinal grafts. Tacrolimus plus steroids were given to all recipients for two to three years, preceded by anti-thymocyte globulin induction. Study outcomes and limitations: In patients with graft-donor T cell macrochimerism, allograft graft-versus-host to host-versus-graft clonal ratios were high. GvH clones were found in recipient marrow; some appeared first in ileum or blood.

Here the sequenced sample was unstimulated CD4+ T cells sorted from spleen or lymph node cells, taken before transplant. The rearrangement joins TRBV28 to TRBJ2-3; TRBD2 matches 8 bases. The TCR sequence derives from a human donor who was the organ donor for an intestinal transplant. The CDR3 DNA sequence: TGTGCCAGCAGTCTGGGACTAGTTTCGCACACAGATACGCAGTATTTT. Residues: CASSLGLVSHTDTQYF.